Shown below are 28 T cell receptor beta chains from a single sample sequenced in a study of tumor-infiltrating lymphocytes in oesophageal squamous cell carcinoma. From the PCR reads, TCRdb called clonotypes with MiXCR, one entry per CDR3 protein. The sample yields under 15,000 distinct CDR3 sequences, 55% to 60% seen once. The sample comprised esophageal tumor tissue. The source is a female donor with esophageal squamous cell carcinoma.

The rearrangement uses TRBV7-3 and TRBJ2-7, with D unresolved. The J call may be incorrect, as the DNA end agrees better with TRBJ2-1. CDR1 is SGHTA and CDR2 is FQGTGA in the germline V gene. CDR3 length: 13 amino acids. DNA for the CDR3: TGTGCCAGCAGCTTATCGGTGGACAATGAGCAGTTCTTC. Its translation is CASSLSVDNEQFF.

This rearrangement joins TRBV5-1 to TRBJ1-1; D is perhaps TRBD1 (5 bases). The length of the CDR3 is 17 residues. V was pared by 3 bases and J by 4 bases, with 22 bases between. Germline CDR1 SGHRS, CDR2 YFSETQ. CDR3 in DNA: TGCGCCAGCAGCTCGGGTCGGGGTGGGGGGTGGACCACTGAAGCTTTCTTT. Protein: CASSSGRGGGWTTEAFF.

This clonotype appeared a single time. The rearrangement joins TRBV7-2 to TRBJ2-3, with 9 bases lining up with TRBD2. Looked up from germline, CDR1 is SGHTA and CDR2 is FQGNSA. The CDR3 runs to 16 residues. V shed 1 base and J 14 bases; nucleotides not matched to a gene: 16. The CDR3: CASSLDLAGMSGELYF. The CDR3 region has the DNA TGTGCCAGCAGCTTAGACCTAGCGGGAATGTCCGGGGAGCTGTATTTT.

This clonotype was seen ten or more times. CDR3 protein: CASSLSGTANTEAFF. The CDR3 nucleotides read TGCGCCAGCAGCTTGAGCGGGACAGCGAACACTGAAGCTTTCTTT. The rearrangement uses TRBV5-1 and TRBJ1-1; the match to TRBD1 covers 7 bases. The germline CDR1 and CDR2 sequences are SGHRS and YFSETQ. J was trimmed by 1 base and V by 1 base; bases with no gene match: 4. This CDR3 contains 15 residues.

The V gene is TRBV7-4, the J gene TRBJ2-5, with 16 bases identical to TRBD2. Unmatched junction bases numbered 10, after V lost 5 bases and J lost 13 bases. The V gene's germline CDR1 is SGHVT and CDR2 SQSDAQ. The CDR3 sequence is 15 residues long. CDR3 region: CASSEAGTSGRAPYF. The CDR3 DNA reads as TGTGCCAGCAGCGAAGCCGGGACTAGCGGGAGGGCTCCGTACTTC.

This clonotype has a handful of counts. The gene calls are TRBV20-1 and TRBJ2-7; no clear D. This CDR3 is 12 amino acids long. Trimming removed 3 bases at V and 2 bases at J, with 8 bases between. Germline-derived CDR1 and CDR2 are DFQATT and SNEGSKA (reference sequence). The CDR3 region is CSASRGAYEQYF. In nucleotides, the CDR3 is TGCAGTGCTAGCAGAGGAGCCTACGAGCAGTACTTC.

This chain connects TRBV7-9 to TRBJ1-2, with 7 bases that match TRBD1. This CDR3 spans 14 amino acids. Unmatched junction bases numbered 12, after V lost 6 bases and J lost 8 bases. In germline, CDR1 is SEHNR, CDR2 FQNEAQ (reference sequence). This CDR3 is CASSLKGGGGGYTF. The CDR3 DNA reads TGTGCCAGCAGTTTAAAAGGAGGAGGGGGCGGCTACACCTTC.

The chain links TRBV5-1 to TRBJ2-7; 9 bases are shared with TRBD1. Matching the DNA end better, TRBJ2-1 makes the J call doubtful. In germline, CDR1 is SGHRS, CDR2 YFSETQ. The CDR3 is 14 residues long. CDR3 residues: CASARTGDPIEQFF. For the CDR3, the DNA is TGCGCCAGCGCACGGACAGGGGATCCAATTGAGCAGTTCTTC.

This rearrangement joins TRBV7-9 to TRBJ1-2; D gene unclear. Germline V gene sequence: CDR1 SEHNR, CDR2 FQNEAQ (reference sequence). The V and J ends lost 4 bases and 3 bases respectively, with 18 bases between them. This CDR3 is 16 amino acids long. DNA for the CDR3: TGTGCCAGCAGCTCCGAATTGATGGGGAAACACTATGGCTACACCTTC. Translating gives CASSSELMGKHYGYTF.

In the case of this clonotype: Relative to the germline gene, one junction end is altered; a read error may explain this. The CDR3 here is CASSGERGNTGRDTQYF. The DNA for the CDR3 is TGCGCCAGCAGCGGCGAGAGGGGGAATACGGGAAGAGATACGCAGTATTTT. The chain is built from TRBV5-4 and TRBJ2-3, with D possibly TRBD1 on 6 matching bases. This CDR3 is built from 17 residues. Germline CDR1 reads SGHNT; CDR2 reads YYREEE (reference sequence).

By sample share, this clonotype is medium-sized. The chain joins TRBV6-6 to TRBJ2-7; 11 bases agree with TRBD2. V was pared by 2 bases and J by 7 bases, with 10 bases of the junction left unmatched. The germline V gene encodes CDR1 MNHNY and CDR2 SVGAGI (reference sequence). There are 16 residues in the CDR3. In DNA form, the CDR3 reads TGTGCCAGCAGTTACACAACTAGCGGGAGTCGGGATGAGCAGTACTTC. This gives the protein CASSYTTSGSRDEQYF.

This clonotype was detected only a few times. This chain uses TRBV2 with TRBJ2-1; no clear D gene. The CDR3 covers 15 residues. V was pared by 3 bases and J by 4 bases, with 13 bases between. Germline CDR1 is SNHLY and CDR2 is FYNNEI. CDR3 DNA: TGTGCCAGCAGTGACCCCTCCGGAGTGTACAATGAGCAGTTCTTC. Translation gives CASSDPSGVYNEQFF.

The gene calls are TRBV12-3 or TRBV12-4 and TRBJ2-5, with 7 bases matching TRBD2. Near its end, the DNA agrees better with TRBJ2-7, so the J call may be wrong. There are 14 residues in the CDR3. The CDR3 bases are TGTGCCAGCAGCTCCTCCGGGACTACCTACGAGCAGTACTTC. Its translation is CASSSSGTTYEQYF.

This rearrangement joins TRBV7-3 to TRBJ2-1; D call uncertain. The CDR3 spans 16 residues. V gave up 5 bases and J gave up 0 bases, with 14 bases separating them. Germline assignment: CDR1 SGHTA and CDR2 FQGTGA. The CDR3 DNA reads TGTGCCAGCAGCCCATCGGTTGTGAGCTCCTACAATGAGCAGTTCTTC. It translates to CASSPSVVSSYNEQFF. The full variable domain, in which reference TRBV7-3 and TRBJ2-1 provide the parts outside the CDR3, is GAGVSQTPSNKVTEKGKYVELRCDPISGHTALYWYRQSLGQGPEFLIYFQGTGAADDSGLPNDRFFAVRPEGSVSTLKIQRTERGDSAVYLCASSPSVVSSYNEQFFGPGTRLTVL.

About this clonotype: Likely a read error: the CDR3 ends without its conserved phenylalanine or tryptophan. The limits of the CDR3 on the DNA are not certain, so only TCRdb's listed CDR3 is given. The chain uses TRBV7-2 and TRBJ2-5; the table's D gene call, TRBD2, was not cross checked with the DNA. The CDR3 has 16 residues if both end residues are counted. CDR1 and CDR2 (germline): SGHTA, FQGNSA. CDR3 sequence reads: CASSLAGGPHEQYFGN.

At least ten counts were recorded for this clonotype. V and J are TRBV2 and TRBJ1-1, with a tentative D call TRBD1 (6 bases). This CDR3 is built from 17 residues. V gave up 8 bases and J gave up 0 bases, with 22 bases separating them. Germline CDR1 SNHLY, CDR2 FYNNEI. The DNA for the CDR3 is TGTGCCAGCGTGTTTGCTCTCCAGGGGCGGATGAACACTGAAGCTTTCTTT. Encoded protein: CASVFALQGRMNTEAFF.

V usage is TRBV5-1 and J usage is TRBJ2-5; 12 nucleotides agree with TRBD2. CDR1 is SGHRS and CDR2 is YFSETQ in the germline V gene. The CDR3 extends over 17 amino acids. V shed 4 bases and J 5 bases; nucleotides not matched to a gene: 12. The CDR3 protein is CASSRTLAGGPGETQYF. CDR3 nucleotides: TGCGCCAGCAGCCGAACTCTAGCGGGAGGGCCAGGGGAGACCCAGTACTTC.

Comments on this clonotype: A much larger clone differs from this one at a single base, so this may be a read error. The chain uses TRBV18 and TRBJ2-7, with a possible D match to TRBD1 (6 bases). Matching the DNA end better, TRBJ2-5 makes the J call doubtful. CDR3 length equals 14 residues. Per the germline V gene, CDR1 is KGHSH and CDR2 is LQKENI. The CDR3 is CAGSLGTFQETQYF. The DNA for the CDR3 is TGTGCCGGCTCACTAGGGACATTTCAAGAGACCCAGTACTTC.

The CDR3 bases are TGTGCCAGCAGCCTCTACAGGGACACTGAAGCTTTCTTT. Its protein is CASSLYRDTEAFF. This chain links TRBV12-3 or TRBV12-4 with TRBJ1-1; D may be TRBD1 (6 bases). The CDR3 is 13 residues long. V shed 6 bases and J shed 3 bases, with 11 bases lying between them.

The rearrangement joins TRBV7-2 to TRBJ2-4, with 7 positions matching TRBD1. CDR3 length: 15 residues. Germline trimming cut 5 bases from V and 3 bases from J; bases unmatched to any gene: 7. CDR1 and CDR2 from the germline V gene are SGHTA and FQGNSA. CDR3 coding DNA: TGTGCCAGCAGCGAACCATACAGGGGCAAAAACATTCAGTACTTC. Protein product: CASSEPYRGKNIQYF.

This clonotype was seen a few times. The V call is TRBV11-3, the J call TRBJ2-3, with 9 nucleotides matching TRBD1. Per germline, CDR1 SGHNT and CDR2 YENEEA. The ends lost 3 bases at V and 4 bases at J; junction bases unmatched: 2. The length of the CDR3 is 14 residues. The CDR3 region has the DNA TGTGCCAGCAGCTTGGGGACAGGGCCAGATACGCAGTATTTT. Protein: CASSLGTGPDTQYF.

This clonotype has only one observation. V and J are TRBV7-2 and TRBJ1-5; 8 positions agree with TRBD1. The CDR3 consists of 15 residues. With 5 bases clipped from V and 6 bases from J, the junction kept 9 bases outside the gene matches. The germline V gene encodes CDR1 SGHTA and CDR2 FQGNSA. The CDR3: CASSTKAGGGQPQHF. The CDR3 DNA reads as TGTGCCAGCAGCACCAAGGCAGGGGGCGGTCAGCCCCAGCATTTT.

This rearrangement joins TRBV6-1 to TRBJ2-1, with TRBD1 identical over 8 bases. Germline values: CDR1 MNHNS, CDR2 SASEGT. This CDR3 is built from 14 residues. V shed 7 bases, J shed 1 base, and the junction held 3 bases outside the gene matches. CDR3 coding DNA: TGTGCCAGCACCACAGGGGGATCCTACAATGAGCAGTTCTTC. Its protein product is CASTTGGSYNEQFF.

This chain's CDR3 is CATGTGTGGNEQFF. CDR3 coding DNA: TGTGCCACCGGAACCGGGACAGGGGGTAATGAGCAGTTCTTC. This sequence joins TRBV10-3 and TRBJ2-1; 11 bases are a match to TRBD1. Trimming at V came to 10 bases and at J to 7 bases, leaving 9 bases not matched to a gene. The germline V gene has CDR1 ENHRY and CDR2 SYGVKD. The CDR3 has 14 amino acids.

The V call is TRBV28, the J call TRBJ1-1; unclear D gene. Germline loops: CDR1 MDHEN, CDR2 SYDVKM. The CDR3 is 13 amino acids. Trimming cost V 9 bases and J 5 bases, with 16 bases left between them. CDR3 sequence reads: CASINGPRTEAFF. The CDR3 DNA reads TGTGCCAGTATAAATGGCCCCCGGACTGAAGCTTTCTTT.

This clonotype was seen once. The V call is TRBV7-8, the J call TRBJ2-7; 9 positions agree with TRBD2. The J call may not be correct, given that the DNA end is closer to TRBJ2-4. CDR3 length: 20 residues. The germline CDR1 and CDR2 sequences are SGHVS and FQNEAQ. The chain's CDR3 is CASSLVLLAGVKIAKNIQYF. Here the CDR3 DNA reads TGTGCCAGCAGCTTAGTTTTGTTAGCGGGGGTAAAAATAGCCAAAAACATTCAGTACTTC.

This chain connects TRBV5-5 to TRBJ2-1; 7 bases agree with TRBD1. The DNA end is more similar to TRBJ2-7, so the J call may be wrong. The CDR3 has 16 residues. Germline assignment: CDR1 SGHKS and CDR2 YYEKEE (reference sequence). Written as DNA, the CDR3 is TGTGCCAGCAGCTTGGAAATGTGGGACAGTTCCTACGAGCAGTACTTC. This codes for CASSLEMWDSSYEQYF.

This clonotype has just a few counts. The J gene is TRBJ2-5, the V gene TRBV12-3 or TRBV12-4, with 10 bases identical to TRBD1. The end of the DNA fits TRBJ2-1 better, so the J call may be wrong. This CDR3 is built from 12 residues. The CDR3 DNA follows: TGTGCCAGCAGTTGGACAGGGGGTGAGCAGTTCTTC. Protein product: CASSWTGGEQFF.